One and the same sample provided the 12 T cell receptor beta chains below, sequenced in a study of CD4 T cells in relation to SARS-CoV-2 and coronaviruses. The table came from immunoSEQ multiplex PCR; TCRdb's copy has only in-frame clones and leaves some out. The table shows about 22,000 clones, with about 66% occurring only once. Antigen specificity for these receptors is unknown. Before the COVID-19 pandemic, during about 2010-2019, CD4+ T cells were taken from unexposed donors. Isolation of CD4+ T cells took place after about eleven days in culture. The sequenced sample consisted of CD4+ T cells from PBMCs, cultured in vitro. Every receptor here comes from a human donor in good health.

This clone appeared once. The DNA of the CDR3 is TGTGCCAGCAACTTCTCGGGCGAGAGGAACACTGAAGCTTTCTTT. This encodes CASNFSGERNTEAFF. V and J are TRBV5-4 and TRBJ1-1; D unresolved. Germline CDR1 and CDR2: SGHNT and YYREEE (reference sequence). Trimming shortened V by 6 bases and J by 1 base, and 16 bases separated the two germline ends. The CDR3 runs 15 residues.

Written as DNA, the CDR3 is TGCGCCAGCAGCTTGACGGGCCAGATGAACACTGAAGCTTTCTTT. Its translation: CASSLTGQMNTEAFF. The V and J genes are TRBV5-1 and TRBJ1-1; no reliable D call. CDR3 length: 15 amino acids. V shed 1 base and J shed 0 bases, with 10 bases lying between them. Germline V gene sequence: CDR1 SGHRS, CDR2 YFSETQ.

The chain combines TRBV19 with TRBJ2-5, with TRBD1 identical over 10 bases. Germline-derived CDR1 and CDR2 are LNHDA and SQIVND (reference sequence). The CDR3 is 15 residues long. The V segment lost 1 base and the J segment 5 bases; nucleotides outside the gene matches: 4. The CDR3 DNA reads as TGTGCCAGTAGTATAGGGGGGACAGGGGACGAGACCCAGTACTTC. Its translation is CASSIGGTGDETQYF.

In this sample, this clone turned up once. V is TRBV11-2 and J is TRBJ2-7; 9 bases agree with TRBD1. Germline CDR1 SGHAT, CDR2 FQNNGV. V shed 6 bases, J shed 7 bases, and the junction held 13 bases outside the gene matches. CDR3 size: 15 residues. The CDR3 bases are TGTGCCAGCAGACGGGCCGGGACAGGGATTTCGGAGCAGTACTTC. It is translated as CASRRAGTGISEQYF.

In DNA, the CDR3 is TGTGCCAGCATCTCGGGGACAGGGCGCACTGAAGCTTTCTTT. This sequence encodes CASISGTGRTEAFF. The chain has TRBV6-5 and TRBJ1-1; TRBD1 agrees at 9 bases. The CDR3 is made up of 14 amino acids. V dropped 7 bases and J dropped 4; count of bases not matched to a gene: 7. Germline assignment: CDR1 MNHEY and CDR2 SVGAGI.

The table lists this clone with a few counts. The chain has TRBV5-1 and TRBJ2-1, with D possibly matching TRBD2 (5 bases). This CDR3 comprises 14 residues. Per the germline V gene, CDR1 is SGHRS and CDR2 is YFSETQ. The V end was cut by 6 bases, the J end by 4 bases, with 14 bases between. CDR3 amino acids: CASTPGVRYNEQFF. The CDR3, as DNA: TGCGCCAGCACTCCCGGGGTCCGTTACAATGAGCAGTTCTTC. Looking up the rest from reference TRBV5-1 and TRBJ2-1 gives the full variable domain: KAGVTQTPRYLIKTRGQQVTLSCSPISGHRSVSWYQQTPGQGLQFLFEYFSETQRNKGNFPGRFSGRQFSNSRSEMNVSTLELGDSALYLCASTPGVRYNEQFFGPGTRLTVL.

The chain combines TRBV29-1 with TRBJ2-1, with D possibly being TRBD1 (6 bases). Between the trimmed V and J ends, which lost 7 bases and 6 bases, there was a span of 16 bases. This CDR3 has 13 residues. The germline gives CDR1 SQVTM, CDR2 ANQGSEA. The CDR3 here is CSGETGWGNEQFF. The CDR3 DNA reads TGCAGCGGCGAGACAGGTTGGGGCAATGAGCAGTTCTTC.

The chain carries TRBV10-3 and TRBJ2-4; maybe TRBD2 (5 bases). CDR3 length: 17 amino acids. Germline V gene lookup returns CDR1 ENHRY and CDR2 SYGVKD. Between the trimmed V and J ends, which lost 0 bases and 1 base, there was a span of 13 bases. The CDR3 here is CAISESETSLAKNIQYF. CDR3 in DNA: TGTGCCATCAGTGAGTCGGAAACTAGTCTCGCCAAAAACATTCAGTACTTC.

This chain joins TRBV10-1 and TRBJ2-3; D is unclear. Trimming pared 4 bases from V and 2 bases from J, leaving 4 bases between. CDR3 length equals 12 residues. The germline CDR1 and CDR2 sequences are WNHNN and SYGVQD (reference sequence). The CDR3, as DNA: TGCGCCAGCAGTGGGATCACAGATACGCAGTATTTT. Translating it yields CASSGITDTQYF.

This sequence joins TRBV28 and TRBJ2-7; TRBD1 matches 8 bases. Trimming cost V 4 bases and J 4 bases; bases outside gene matches: 6. CDR1 and CDR2 from the germline V gene are MDHEN and SYDVKM. The CDR3 has 14 residues. CDR3 sequence: CASSSSGGDYEQYF. The DNA of the CDR3 is TGTGCCAGCAGTTCCTCAGGGGGCGATTACGAGCAGTACTTC.

This clone showed up just a few times. This rearrangement joins TRBV10-3 to TRBJ2-2; D possibly corresponds to TRBD1 (6 bases). The germline V gene has CDR1 ENHRY and CDR2 SYGVKD. V was cut by 0 bases and J by 4 bases, with 9 bases left in between. The CDR3 totals 15 residues. CDR3 bases: TGTGCCATCAGTGAGTCGAGCAGGGGCACCGGGGAGCTGTTTTTT. Translated: CAISESSRGTGELFF.

This clone was observed a single time. The chain combines TRBV4-3 with TRBJ2-7, with 9 bases that match TRBD1. Germline V lookup: CDR1 LGHNA, CDR2 YSLEER. The CDR3 loop spans 16 amino acids. Germline trimming cut 4 bases from V and 1 base from J; bases unmatched to any gene: 8. The CDR3 sequence: CASSRGPGQGSYEQYF. CDR3 nucleotide sequence: TGCGCCAGCAGCCGAGGTCCGGGACAGGGATCCTACGAGCAGTACTTC.